A single T cell receptor (beta chain) is shown here with its context. This specimen belongs to a study of blood T cell repertoires in COVID-19. Looking at the study overall: Sites in the United States, Italy and Spain provided acute and convalescent COVID-19 samples. The cDNA or gDNA used as material had been derived from T cells, B-cell-depleted T cells, or PBMCs.

In the original processing: Cell counts per sample came from amplifying reference gene primers. TCRdb's copy holds only in-frame clones and misses some; the assay was immunoSEQ multiplex PCR. V and J calls and clone size are given by that table; D and trimming were obtained from the DNA. Of approximately 250,000 clones listed, just under 85% were seen once; the top ten hold under 4.5%. From germline, CDR1 is KGHDR and CDR2 SFDVKD. The CDR3 contains 15 residues. The V end was cut by 7 bases, the J end by 3 bases, with 16 bases between. The origin of this receptor is a man aged 50 to 59 with acute or convalescent COVID-19. The sequencing sample was made of peripheral blood. V usage is TRBV24-1 and J usage is TRBJ2-3, with D possibly being TRBD2 (6 bases). The DNA of the CDR3 is TGTGCCACCAGCCAGACCGGGACTGGGACAGATACGCAGTATTTT. This gives the protein CATSQTGTGTDTQYF.